The clone carrying this T cell receptor (beta chain) was counted between two and nine times. What it binds is not known. The data derive from a study of cytomegalovirus exposure and HLA in healthy donors. CDR1 is LGHNA and CDR2 is YNFKEQ in the germline V gene. Trimming left V 1 base short and J 1 base short, with 7 bases between. The CDR3 is 15 residues long. Primers for the PCR totalled 60 Vbeta and 13 Jbeta. The assay was immunoSEQ multiplex PCR, and TCRdb's table has in-frame clones only and misses some. The sample consists of about 130,000 clones, about three quarters of them appearing once. Overall study findings and caveats: Later genetic work tied a missense DCLRE1C variant to beta-chain V and J trimming. DRB1 had the most TCR associations and HLA-C the fewest, a later analysis found, with rates varying by HLA locus. It was reported that TCR beta sequences correctly inferred the HLA-A and HLA-B alleles for most subjects.

This sequence joins TRBV4-2 and TRBJ2-2, with D possibly matching TRBD1 (6 bases). This clonotype was obtained from a human donor in good health. Sequencing was performed on PBMCs. The CDR3 spells CASSQGGQNTGELFF. For the CDR3, the DNA is TGTGCCAGCAGCCAAGGGGGACAGAACACCGGGGAGCTGTTTTTT.